This TCR beta chain was sequenced during a study of blood T cell repertoires in COVID-19. The overall study: Both acute and convalescent COVID-19 samples were obtained from the United States, Italy and Spain.

Individuals drawn from under 30 US areas were about 18 to 95 years old. Germline CDR1 and CDR2: LNHDA and SQIVND (reference sequence). Trimming pared 8 bases from V and 3 bases from J, leaving 14 bases between. This CDR3 has 14 amino acids. A few counts support this clone. Produced via immunoSEQ multiplex PCR; TCRdb's table is partial and in-frame only. Seen here are 270,000 or so clones, 84% observed once, and the top ten hold about 3.5%. Sequences were obtained from PBMCs or T cells enriched from blood (not recorded which). The V gene is TRBV19, the J gene TRBJ1-5; D is unresolved. The sequence came from a man in his fifties who had recovered from COVID-19. The CDR3 nucleotides are TGTGCCAGTGGGCTGGTAACCCTCAATCAGCCCCAGCATTTT. Residues: CASGLVTLNQPQHF. The whole variable domain, filled in from reference TRBV19 and TRBJ1-5, reads DGGITQSPKYLFRKEGQNVTLSCEQNLNHDAMYWYRQDPGQGLRLIYYSQIVNDFQKGDIAEGYSVSREKKESFPLTVTSAQKNPTAFYLCASGLVTLNQPQHFGDGTRLSIL.